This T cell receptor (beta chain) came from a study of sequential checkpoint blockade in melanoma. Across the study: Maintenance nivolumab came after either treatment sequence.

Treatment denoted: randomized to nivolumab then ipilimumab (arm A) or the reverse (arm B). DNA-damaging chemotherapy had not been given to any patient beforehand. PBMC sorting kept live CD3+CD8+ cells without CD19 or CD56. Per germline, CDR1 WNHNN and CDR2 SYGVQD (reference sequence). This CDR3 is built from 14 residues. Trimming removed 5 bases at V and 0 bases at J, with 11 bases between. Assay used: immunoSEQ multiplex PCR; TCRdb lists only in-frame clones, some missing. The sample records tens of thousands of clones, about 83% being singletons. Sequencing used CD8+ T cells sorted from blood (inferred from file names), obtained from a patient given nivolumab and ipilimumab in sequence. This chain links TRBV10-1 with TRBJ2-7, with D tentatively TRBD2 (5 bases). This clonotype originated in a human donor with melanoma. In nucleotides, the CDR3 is TGCGCCAGCAGTATGGACTCACACTCCTACGAGCAGTACTTC. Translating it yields CASSMDSHSYEQYF.